The rows below give T cell receptor beta chains drawn from one sample of a study of sequential checkpoint blockade in melanoma. TCRdb's copy holds only in-frame clones and misses some; the assay was immunoSEQ multiplex PCR. The sample carries 35,000 to 40,000 clones, about 88% recorded once. Source: CD8+ T cells sorted from blood (inferred from file names), taken from a patient given nivolumab and ipilimumab in sequence. These receptors all come from a human donor with melanoma. CDR3s include the opening cysteine and the closing phenylalanine or tryptophan. The order of the fields is V gene, J gene, clone size, D gene, CDR3 DNA, CDR3 protein. The D gene is left open where the match is weak. A clone size is listed for some rows: how often the clone was seen (once, few, many), or a class if it is expanded.

>TRBV2|TRBJ2-7|NA|NA
TGTGCCAGCAGTGTCGGACAAAATGGGTACGAGCAGTACTTC
CASSVGQNGYEQYF
>TRBV9|TRBJ2-5|few|NA
TGTGCCAGCAGCCCCGGGGAGACCCAGTACTTC
CASSPGETQYF
>TRBV5-1|TRBJ2-3|NA|NA
TGCGCCAGCAGCTTGGCGGTAGTGACAGATACGCAGTATTTT
CASSLAVVTDTQYF
>TRBV11-3|TRBJ1-1|NA|TRBD1
TGTGCCAGCACCCCCCCGGGACAGGGGAGCACTGAAGCTTTCTTT
CASTPPGQGSTEAFF
>TRBV27|TRBJ1-1|NA|NA
TGTGCCAGCAGTTTCGGGGGATTCACTGAAGCTTTCTTT
CASSFGGFTEAFF
>TRBV19|TRBJ1-1|NA|TRBD1
TGTGCCAGTAGTGACTACAGGGGGATGAACACTGAAGCTTTCTTT
CASSDYRGMNTEAFF
>TRBV27|TRBJ2-7|NA|NA
TGTGCCAGCAGTACACTACTTAGTGGAGGCCCGAATCAGGAGCAGTACTTC
CASSTLLSGGPNQEQYF
>TRBV7-3|TRBJ2-3|once|NA
TGTGCCAGCAGCTTAACGGTAGGAGTAGATACGCAGTATTTT
CASSLTVGVDTQYF
>TRBV13|TRBJ2-7|NA|TRBD2
TGTGCCAGCAGCAAGGAGCGGGAGTACGAGCAGTACTTC
CASSKEREYEQYF
>TRBV6-4|TRBJ2-1|NA|TRBD1
TGTGCCAGCAGTGCGCGGACAGGGGGCCTCCTCTCTTCCTACAATGAGCAGTTCTTC
CASSARTGGLLSSYNEQFF
>TRBV6-5|TRBJ2-1|NA|TRBD2
TGTGCCAGTTGGGGACTAGCGGGAGACAATGAGCAGTTCTTC
CASWGLAGDNEQFF
>TRBV20-1|TRBJ1-2|NA|NA
TGCAGGGGGTACAGGGAGTATGGCTACACCTTC
CRGYREYGYTF
>TRBV19|TRBJ2-2|NA|NA
TGTGCCAGTAGTATATTTGGAGACACCGGGGAGCTGTTTTTT
CASSIFGDTGELFF
>TRBV29-1|TRBJ1-2|NA|NA
TGCAGCGTTGATAGGCGGGGGGTCTATGGCTACACCTTC
CSVDRRGVYGYTF
>TRBV7-8|TRBJ1-1|NA|NA
TGTGCCAGCAGCCCTACGGACAACGCTGAAGCTTTCTTT
CASSPTDNAEAFF
>TRBV19|TRBJ1-5|NA|NA
TGTGCCAGCAACCTGGGGGGGTTGAATCAGCCCCAGCATTTT
CASNLGGLNQPQHF
>TRBV5-1|TRBJ2-7|NA|TRBD2
TGCGCCAGCAGCTTGGATAGCGGGATTTTCTCCTACGAGCAGTACTTC
CASSLDSGIFSYEQYF
>TRBV23-1|TRBJ2-4|NA|NA
TGCGCCAGCAGTCAACTTTCGGCAGGGCTAGCCAAAAACATTCAGTACTTC
CASSQLSAGLAKNIQYF
>TRBV27|TRBJ1-1|NA|NA
TGTGCCAGCGGGGCGGTTTACGGCACTGAAGCTTTCTTT
CASGAVYGTEAFF
>TRBV7-3|TRBJ2-3|NA|NA
TGTGCCAGCAGCTTTGGGCTAGCGCGCACAGATACGCAGTATTTT
CASSFGLARTDTQYF
>TRBV7-9|TRBJ1-2|few|TRBD1
TGTGCCAGCAGCCCGCTGGGACAGACCTATGGCTACACCTTC
CASSPLGQTYGYTF
>TRBV7-6|TRBJ1-3|NA|TRBD1
TGTGCCAGCAGCTTAGGCCCCCGACAGGGACCTGGAAACACCATATATTTT
CASSLGPRQGPGNTIYF